These 15 T cell receptor beta chains were sequenced from one sample in a study of early T cells in non-severe SARS-CoV-2 infection. A single record per CDR3 protein comes from TCRdb applying MiXCR to the 5' RACE reads. The sample comprises tens of thousands of distinct CDR3 sequences, roughly an eighth of which are singletons, and about 9.3% rests with the top ten. The source was whole blood, collected at baseline. The receptor set was obtained from an adult who was a healthcare worker with PCR-confirmed SARS-CoV-2 infection or an uninfected control (not recorded which).

Comment on this clonotype: Germline is not matched at one junction end, which may reflect a read error. The V and J genes are TRBV4-2 and TRBJ2-2, with D perhaps matching TRBD2 (6 bases). Germline lookup yields CDR1 LGHNA and CDR2 YNFKEQ. CDR3 length equals 19 residues. The CDR3, as DNA: TGTGCCAGCCGCCAAGCGGGCCTAGGACAAAGGTTCTCCACCGGGGAGCTGTTTTTT. Translation gives CASRQAGLGQRFSTGELFF.

This rearrangement joins TRBV20-1 to TRBJ2-3; no clear D. The V gene's germline CDR1 is DFQATT and CDR2 SNEGSKA (reference sequence). Trimming removed 6 bases at V and 6 bases at J, with 19 bases between. CDR3 length: 14 amino acids. The CDR3 reads CSAFLVPLDDTQYF. As DNA, the CDR3 is TGCAGTGCCTTTCTAGTACCCCTGGACGATACGCAGTATTTT.

This clonotype was detected only a few times. The V call is TRBV2, the J call TRBJ2-6; TRBD2 aligns across 7 bases. This CDR3 comprises 17 residues. V was clipped by 11 bases and J by 0 bases; unmatched bases: 13. Looked up from germline, CDR1 is SNHLY and CDR2 is FYNNEI. The CDR3 region has the DNA TGTGCCGGTAGGCCAGGGACTACGCACTCTGGGGCCAACGTCCTGACTTTC. The encoded protein is CAGRPGTTHSGANVLTF.

In this sample, this clonotype turned up many times. This sequence joins TRBV9 and TRBJ1-3; D might be TRBD1 (5 bases). The CDR3 is made up of 16 amino acids. Germline V CDR1 and CDR2: SGDLS, YYNGEE. Between the trimmed V and J ends, which lost 3 bases and 0 bases, there was a span of 13 bases. The chain's CDR3 is CASSDRDVSSGNTIYF. The DNA for the CDR3 is TGTGCCAGCAGCGACCGGGACGTGAGCTCTGGAAACACCATATATTTT.

The chain is built from TRBV7-3 and TRBJ2-1; no definite D call. Trimming removed 4 bases at V and 8 bases at J, with 15 bases between. Per the germline V gene, CDR1 is SGHTA and CDR2 is FQGTGA. The CDR3 has 14 residues. CDR3: CASSSGPIIDEQFF. The CDR3 DNA is TGTGCCAGCAGCTCTGGTCCCATTATCGATGAGCAGTTCTTC.

This clonotype has ten or more counts. The chain uses TRBV30 and TRBJ2-7, with D uncertain. V shed 3 bases and J shed 6 bases, with 18 bases lying between them. CDR1 is GTSNPN and CDR2 is SVGIG in the germline V gene (reference sequence). The CDR3 consists of 14 residues. CDR3 loop: CAWSSGPLLPEQYF. For the CDR3, the DNA is TGTGCCTGGAGCTCCGGGCCACTCCTGCCCGAGCAGTACTTC.

The table lists this clonotype with many counts. This chain joins TRBV3-1 and TRBJ1-1, with TRBD1 identical over 7 bases. This CDR3 comprises 15 residues. In germline, CDR1 is LGHDT, CDR2 YNNKEL (reference sequence). The trim removed 4 bases at V and 0 bases at J, leaving 5 bases unmatched. This CDR3 is CASSLRDRVNTEAFF. The CDR3 nucleotides read TGTGCCAGCAGCCTCCGGGACAGAGTGAACACTGAAGCTTTCTTT.

This clonotype was picked up a small number of times. The V gene is TRBV20-1, the J gene TRBJ2-3; 11 nucleotides match TRBD1. The junction had 6 bases not matched to a gene; V was cut back by 4 bases and J by 3 bases. Germline assignment: CDR1 DFQATT and CDR2 SNEGSKA (reference sequence). This CDR3 comprises 15 residues. The CDR3 reads CSAMGTGGFTDTQYF. CDR3 sequence (DNA): TGCAGTGCTATGGGGACAGGGGGGTTTACAGATACGCAGTATTTT.

This clonotype has just a few counts. V usage is TRBV30 and J usage is TRBJ2-7, with 10 bases that match TRBD1. CDR3 size: 14 residues. Germline V lookup: CDR1 GTSNPN, CDR2 SVGIG (reference sequence). The V and J ends lost 5 bases and 2 bases, in that order; junction bases with no gene match: 6. This chain's CDR3 is CAWADGTGAYEQYF. CDR3 nucleotides: TGTGCCTGGGCTGATGGGACAGGGGCCTACGAGCAGTACTTC.

The sample holds many counts of this clonotype. The chain combines TRBV5-6 with TRBJ1-1; 7 positions agree with TRBD1. This CDR3 has 17 amino acids. Germline lookup yields CDR1 SGHDT and CDR2 YYEEEE. Trimming at V came to 2 bases and at J to 5 bases, leaving 15 bases not matched to a gene. CDR3 sequence (DNA): TGTGCCAGCAGCTTCACAGGGGAACGGACGAGGGAAACTGAAGCTTTCTTT. Amino acids: CASSFTGERTRETEAFF.

The rearrangement links TRBV11-2 to TRBJ2-5, with D maybe TRBD2 (6 bases). V lost 0 bases, J lost 2 bases, and 10 bases lay in between. The CDR3 consists of 15 residues. Germline CDR1 reads SGHAT; CDR2 reads FQNNGV. CDR3 bases: TGTGCCAGCAGCTTAGAGGCGGGGATTCAAGAGACCCAGTACTTC. Amino acids: CASSLEAGIQETQYF.

The chain carries TRBV14 and TRBJ2-2; D remains ambiguous. V lost 3 bases, J lost 1 base, and 6 bases lay in between. Germline CDR1 and CDR2: SGHDN and FVKESK. The CDR3 loop spans 14 amino acids. The CDR3 region has the DNA TGTGCCAGCAGCCAGAAACTGAACACCGGGGAGCTGTTTTTT. This gives the protein CASSQKLNTGELFF.

This clonotype was recorded a few times. The chain recombines TRBV11-3 with TRBJ2-7; TRBD2 aligns across 10 bases. The germline CDR1 and CDR2 sequences are SGHNT and YENEEA. The CDR3 loop spans 14 amino acids. V gave up 6 bases and J gave up 4 bases; unmatched junction bases: 6. The CDR3 nucleotides read TGTGCCAGCAGTTATTCTAGCGGGAGTTACGAGCAGTACTTC. Residues: CASSYSSGSYEQYF.

This clonotype was seen more than once but under ten times. The chain has TRBV5-6 and TRBJ1-1; D is ambiguous. The CDR3 is 14 residues long. V gave up 1 base and J gave up 0 bases, with 7 bases separating them. The germline CDR1 and CDR2 sequences are SGHDT and YYEEEE. In nucleotides, the CDR3 is TGTGCCAGCAGCTTGTCTGGGGTGAACACTGAAGCTTTCTTT. Translating gives CASSLSGVNTEAFF.

This clonotype was recorded at least ten times. This chain connects TRBV14 to TRBJ2-5, with D hard to call. CDR1 and CDR2 from the germline V gene are SGHDN and FVKESK. The CDR3 is 13 residues long. V gave up 1 base and J gave up 4 bases, with 7 bases separating them. CDR3 coding DNA: TGTGCCAGCAGCCAAGTTGGATCAGAGACCCAGTACTTC. Encoded protein: CASSQVGSETQYF. Full variable domain (remainder filled in from reference TRBV14 and TRBJ2-5): EAGVTQFPSHSVIEKGQTVTLRCDPISGHDNLYWYRRVMGKEIKFLLHFVKESKQDESGMPNNRFLAERTGGTYSTLKVQPAELEDSGVYFCASSQVGSETQYFGPGTRLLVL.